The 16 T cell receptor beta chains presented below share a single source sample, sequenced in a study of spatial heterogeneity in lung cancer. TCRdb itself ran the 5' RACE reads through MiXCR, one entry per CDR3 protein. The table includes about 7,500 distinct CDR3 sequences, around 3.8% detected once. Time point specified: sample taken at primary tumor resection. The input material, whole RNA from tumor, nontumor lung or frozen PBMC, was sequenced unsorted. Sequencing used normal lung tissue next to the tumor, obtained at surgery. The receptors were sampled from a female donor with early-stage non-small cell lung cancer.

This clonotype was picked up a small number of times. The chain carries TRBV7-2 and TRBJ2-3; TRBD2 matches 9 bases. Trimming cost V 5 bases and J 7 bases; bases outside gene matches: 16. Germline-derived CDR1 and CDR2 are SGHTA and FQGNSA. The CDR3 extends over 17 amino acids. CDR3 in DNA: TGTGCCAGCAGCCTCCGGGGGAGCGGGGGGTCGAGAAATACGCAGTATTTT. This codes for CASSLRGSGGSRNTQYF.

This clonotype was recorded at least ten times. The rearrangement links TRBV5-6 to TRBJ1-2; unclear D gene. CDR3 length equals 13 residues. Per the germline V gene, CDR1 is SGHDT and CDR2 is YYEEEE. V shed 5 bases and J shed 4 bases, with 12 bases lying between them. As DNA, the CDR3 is TGTGCCAGCAGAGCCCTTGTTAGCTATGGCTACACCTTC. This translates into CASRALVSYGYTF.

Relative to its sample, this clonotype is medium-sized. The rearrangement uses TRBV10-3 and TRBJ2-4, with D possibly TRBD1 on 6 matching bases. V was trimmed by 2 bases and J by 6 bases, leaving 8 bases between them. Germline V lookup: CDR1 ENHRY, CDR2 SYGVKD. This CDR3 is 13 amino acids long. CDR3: CAISEVQGNIQYF. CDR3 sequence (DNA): TGTGCCATCAGTGAGGTACAGGGAAACATTCAGTACTTC.

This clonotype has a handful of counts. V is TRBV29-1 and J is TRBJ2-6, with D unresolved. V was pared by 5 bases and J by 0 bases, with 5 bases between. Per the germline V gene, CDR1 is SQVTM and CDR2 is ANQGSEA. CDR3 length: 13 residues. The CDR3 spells CSVQVSGANVLTF. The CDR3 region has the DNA TGCAGCGTTCAGGTCTCTGGGGCCAACGTCCTGACTTTC.

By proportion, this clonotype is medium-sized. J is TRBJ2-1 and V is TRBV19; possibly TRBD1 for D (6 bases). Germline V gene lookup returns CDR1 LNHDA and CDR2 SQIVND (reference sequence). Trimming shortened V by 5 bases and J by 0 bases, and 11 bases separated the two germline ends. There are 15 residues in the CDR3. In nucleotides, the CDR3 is TGTGCCAGTAGTCCACAGGGTTTCTCCTACAATGAGCAGTTCTTC. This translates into CASSPQGFSYNEQFF.

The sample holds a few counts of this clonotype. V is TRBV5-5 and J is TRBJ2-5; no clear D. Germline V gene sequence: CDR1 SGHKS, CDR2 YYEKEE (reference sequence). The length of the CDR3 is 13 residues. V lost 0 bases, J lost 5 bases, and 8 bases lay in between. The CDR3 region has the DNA TGTGCCAGCAGCTTGGGCCAGAGGGAGACCCAGTACTTC. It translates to CASSLGQRETQYF.

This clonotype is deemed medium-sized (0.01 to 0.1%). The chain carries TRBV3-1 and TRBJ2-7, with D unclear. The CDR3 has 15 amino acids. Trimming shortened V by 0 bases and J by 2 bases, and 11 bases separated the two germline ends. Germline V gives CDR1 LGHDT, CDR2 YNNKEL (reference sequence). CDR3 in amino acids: CASSQDLSETYEQYF. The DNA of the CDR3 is TGTGCCAGCAGCCAAGATTTAAGCGAAACCTACGAGCAGTACTTC.

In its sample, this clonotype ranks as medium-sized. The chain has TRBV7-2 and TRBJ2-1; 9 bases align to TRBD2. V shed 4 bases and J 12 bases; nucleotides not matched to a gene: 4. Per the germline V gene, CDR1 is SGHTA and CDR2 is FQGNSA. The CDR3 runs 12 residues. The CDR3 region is CASSSSGAMQFF. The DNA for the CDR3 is TGTGCCAGCAGCTCTAGCGGGGCCATGCAGTTCTTC. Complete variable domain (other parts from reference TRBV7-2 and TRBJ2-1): GAGVSQSPSNKVTEKGKDVELRCDPISGHTALYWYRQSLGQGLEFLIYFQGNSAPDKSGLPSDRFSAERTGGSVSTLTIQRTQQEDSAVYLCASSSSGAMQFFGPGTRLTVL.

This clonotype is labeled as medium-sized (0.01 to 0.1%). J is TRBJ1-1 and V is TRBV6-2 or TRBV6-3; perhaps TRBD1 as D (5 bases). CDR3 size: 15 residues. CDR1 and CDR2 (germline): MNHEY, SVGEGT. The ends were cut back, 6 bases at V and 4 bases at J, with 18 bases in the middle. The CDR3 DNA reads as TGTGCCAGCAGCCCGTGGAACAGGCCGGCCACTGAAGCTTTCTTT. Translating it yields CASSPWNRPATEAFF.

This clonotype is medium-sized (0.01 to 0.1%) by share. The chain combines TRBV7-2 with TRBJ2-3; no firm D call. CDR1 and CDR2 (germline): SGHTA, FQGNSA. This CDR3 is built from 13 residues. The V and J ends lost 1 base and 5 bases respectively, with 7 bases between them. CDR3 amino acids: CASSLGYRDTQYF. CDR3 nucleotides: TGTGCCAGCAGCTTAGGTTACCGAGATACGCAGTATTTT.

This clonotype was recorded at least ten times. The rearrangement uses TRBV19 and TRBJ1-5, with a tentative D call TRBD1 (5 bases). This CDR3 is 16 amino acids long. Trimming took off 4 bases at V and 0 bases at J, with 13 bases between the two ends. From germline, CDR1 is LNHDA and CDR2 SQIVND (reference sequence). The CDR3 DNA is TGTGCCAGTAGTACCTTCCGGGGGGTTAGCAATCAGCCCCAGCATTTT. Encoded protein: CASSTFRGVSNQPQHF.

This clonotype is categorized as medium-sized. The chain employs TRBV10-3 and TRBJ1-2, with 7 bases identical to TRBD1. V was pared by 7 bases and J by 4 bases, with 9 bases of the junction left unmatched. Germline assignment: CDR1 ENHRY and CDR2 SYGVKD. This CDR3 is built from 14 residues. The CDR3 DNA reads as TGTGCCATCACGCGGGACAGCCAGTCCTATGGCTACACCTTC. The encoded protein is CAITRDSQSYGYTF.

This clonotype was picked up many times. CDR3 DNA: TGTGCCAGCAGCTTTGGACTAGGTGGGGATACGCAGTATTTT. Its protein is CASSFGLGGDTQYF. V and J are TRBV9 and TRBJ2-3; 7 positions agree with TRBD2. The germline CDR1 and CDR2 sequences are SGDLS and YYNGEE. Trimming at V came to 4 bases and at J to 6 bases, leaving 8 bases not matched to a gene. CDR3 size: 14 residues.

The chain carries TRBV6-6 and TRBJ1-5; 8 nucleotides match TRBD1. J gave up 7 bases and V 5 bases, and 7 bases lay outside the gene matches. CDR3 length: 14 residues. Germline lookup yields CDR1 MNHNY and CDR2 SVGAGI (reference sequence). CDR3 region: CASSGQGRGQPQHF. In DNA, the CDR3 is TGTGCCAGCAGTGGACAGGGACGGGGACAGCCCCAGCATTTT.

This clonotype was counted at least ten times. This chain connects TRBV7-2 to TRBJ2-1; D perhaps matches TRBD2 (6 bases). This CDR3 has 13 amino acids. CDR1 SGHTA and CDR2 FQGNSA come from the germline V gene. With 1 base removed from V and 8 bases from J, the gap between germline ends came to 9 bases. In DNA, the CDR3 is TGTGCCAGCAGCTTAGGGAGGGTCGATGAGCAGTTCTTC. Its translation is CASSLGRVDEQFF.

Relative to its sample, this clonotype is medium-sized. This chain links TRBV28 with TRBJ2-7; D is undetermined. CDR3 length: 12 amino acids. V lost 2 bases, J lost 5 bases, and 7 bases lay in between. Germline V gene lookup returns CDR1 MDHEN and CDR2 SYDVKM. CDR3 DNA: TGTGCCAGCAGTTTACTAAAAAACGAGCAGTACTTC. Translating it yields CASSLLKNEQYF.